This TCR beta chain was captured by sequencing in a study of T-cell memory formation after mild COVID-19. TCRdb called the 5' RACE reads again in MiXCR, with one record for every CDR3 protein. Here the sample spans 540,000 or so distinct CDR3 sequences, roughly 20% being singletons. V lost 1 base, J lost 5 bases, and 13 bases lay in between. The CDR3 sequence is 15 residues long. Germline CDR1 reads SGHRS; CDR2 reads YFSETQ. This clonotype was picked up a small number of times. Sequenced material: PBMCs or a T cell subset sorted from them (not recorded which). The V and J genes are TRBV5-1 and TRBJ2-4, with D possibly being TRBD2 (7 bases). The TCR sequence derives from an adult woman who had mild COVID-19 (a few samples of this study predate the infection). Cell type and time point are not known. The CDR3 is CASSLITGRENIQYF. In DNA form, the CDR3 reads TGCGCCAGCAGCTTGATTACAGGGAGGGAAAACATTCAGTACTTC.